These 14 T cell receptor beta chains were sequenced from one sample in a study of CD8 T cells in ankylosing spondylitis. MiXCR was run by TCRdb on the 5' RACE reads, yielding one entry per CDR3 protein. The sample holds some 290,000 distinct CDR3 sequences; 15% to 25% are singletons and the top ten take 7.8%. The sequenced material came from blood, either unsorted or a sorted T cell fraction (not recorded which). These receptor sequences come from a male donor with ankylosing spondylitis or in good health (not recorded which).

CDR3: CASSPPTRGSTGELFF. CDR3 nucleotides: TGTGCCAGCTCACCACCCACCAGGGGAAGCACCGGGGAGCTGTTTTTT. The chain links TRBV18 to TRBJ2-2; a possible D gene is TRBD1 (6 bases). In germline, CDR1 is KGHSH, CDR2 LQKENI. The CDR3 totals 16 residues. Between the trimmed V and J ends, which lost 0 bases and 4 bases, there was a span of 12 bases.

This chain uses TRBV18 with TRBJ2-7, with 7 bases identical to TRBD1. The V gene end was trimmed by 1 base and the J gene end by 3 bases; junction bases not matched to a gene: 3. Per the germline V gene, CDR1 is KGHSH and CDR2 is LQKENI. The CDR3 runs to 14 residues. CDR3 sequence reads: CASSPLRTGYEQYV. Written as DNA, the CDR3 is TGTGCCAGCTCACCACTCCGGACAGGCTACGAGCAGTACGTC.

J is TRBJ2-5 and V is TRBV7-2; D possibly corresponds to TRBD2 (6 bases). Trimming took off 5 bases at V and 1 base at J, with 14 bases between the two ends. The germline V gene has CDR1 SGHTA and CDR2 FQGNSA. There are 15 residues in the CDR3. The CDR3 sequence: CASSAIGGFQETQYF. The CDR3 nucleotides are TGTGCCAGCAGCGCTATTGGGGGGTTCCAAGAGACCCAGTACTTC.

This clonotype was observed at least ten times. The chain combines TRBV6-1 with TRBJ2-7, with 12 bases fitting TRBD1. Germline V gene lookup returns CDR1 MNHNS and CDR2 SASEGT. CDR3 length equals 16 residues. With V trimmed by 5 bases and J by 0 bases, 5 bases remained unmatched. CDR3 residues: CASSPGDRGPSYEQYV. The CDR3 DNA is TGTGCCAGCAGTCCCGGGGACAGGGGGCCCTCCTACGAGCAGTACGTC.

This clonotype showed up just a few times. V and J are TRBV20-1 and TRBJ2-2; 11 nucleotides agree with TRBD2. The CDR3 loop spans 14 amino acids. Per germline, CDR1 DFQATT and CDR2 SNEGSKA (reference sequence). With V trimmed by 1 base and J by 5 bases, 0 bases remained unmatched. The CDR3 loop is CSARGTSGTGELFF. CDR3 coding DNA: TGCAGTGCTAGAGGGACTAGCGGGACCGGGGAGCTGTTTTTT.

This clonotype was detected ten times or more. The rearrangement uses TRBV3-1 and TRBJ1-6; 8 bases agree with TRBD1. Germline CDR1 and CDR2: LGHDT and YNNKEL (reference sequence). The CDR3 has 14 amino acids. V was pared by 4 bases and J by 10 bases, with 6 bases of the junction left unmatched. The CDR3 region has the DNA TGTGCCAGCAGCCCTAGGACAGGGAACTCACCCCTCCACTTT. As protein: CASSPRTGNSPLHF.

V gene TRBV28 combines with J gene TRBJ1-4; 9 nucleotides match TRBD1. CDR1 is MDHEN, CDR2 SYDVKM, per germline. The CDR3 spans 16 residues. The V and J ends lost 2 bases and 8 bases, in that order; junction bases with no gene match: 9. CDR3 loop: CASSLPRGTGKEKLFF. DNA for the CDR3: TGTGCCAGCAGTTTACCCCGGGGGACAGGGAAAGAAAAACTGTTTTTT.

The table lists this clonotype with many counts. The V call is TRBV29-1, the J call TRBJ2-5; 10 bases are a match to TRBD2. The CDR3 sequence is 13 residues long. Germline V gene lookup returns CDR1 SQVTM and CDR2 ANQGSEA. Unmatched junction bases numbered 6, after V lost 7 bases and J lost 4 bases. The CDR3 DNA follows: TGCAGCGGGCGGCTAGCGGGAGTAGAGACCCAGTACTTC. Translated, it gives CSGRLAGVETQYF.

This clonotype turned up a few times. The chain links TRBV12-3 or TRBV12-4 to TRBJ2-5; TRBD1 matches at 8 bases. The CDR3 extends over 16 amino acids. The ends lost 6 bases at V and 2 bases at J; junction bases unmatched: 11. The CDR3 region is CASSRERTGRQETQYF. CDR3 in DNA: TGTGCCAGCAGCCGCGAGCGGACAGGGCGTCAAGAGACCCAGTACTTC.

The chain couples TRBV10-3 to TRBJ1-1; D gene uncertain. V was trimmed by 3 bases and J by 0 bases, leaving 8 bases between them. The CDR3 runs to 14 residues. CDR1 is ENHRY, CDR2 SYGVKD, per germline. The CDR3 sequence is CAISESTVNTEAFF. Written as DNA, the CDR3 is TGTGCCATCAGTGAATCTACAGTGAACACTGAAGCTTTCTTT.

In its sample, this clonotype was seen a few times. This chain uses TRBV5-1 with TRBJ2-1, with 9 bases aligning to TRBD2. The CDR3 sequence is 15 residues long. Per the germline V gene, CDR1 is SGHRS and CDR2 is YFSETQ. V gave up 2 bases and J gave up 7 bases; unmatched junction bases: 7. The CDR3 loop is CASSFSSGIRNEQFF. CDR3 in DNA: TGCGCCAGCAGCTTTTCTAGCGGGATACGGAATGAGCAGTTCTTC.

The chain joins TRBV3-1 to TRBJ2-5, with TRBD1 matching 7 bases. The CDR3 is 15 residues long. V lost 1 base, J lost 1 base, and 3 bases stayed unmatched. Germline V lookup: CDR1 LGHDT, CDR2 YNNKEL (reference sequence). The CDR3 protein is CASSQAGTVQETQYF. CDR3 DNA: TGTGCCAGCAGCCAAGCCGGGACAGTCCAAGAGACCCAGTACTTC.

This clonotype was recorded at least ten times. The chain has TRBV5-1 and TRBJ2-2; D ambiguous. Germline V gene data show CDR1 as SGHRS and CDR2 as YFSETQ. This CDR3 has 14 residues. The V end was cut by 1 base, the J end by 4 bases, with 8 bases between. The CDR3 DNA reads TGCGCCAGCAGCTTGTCTGATCCCACCGGGGAGCTGTTTTTT. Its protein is CASSLSDPTGELFF.

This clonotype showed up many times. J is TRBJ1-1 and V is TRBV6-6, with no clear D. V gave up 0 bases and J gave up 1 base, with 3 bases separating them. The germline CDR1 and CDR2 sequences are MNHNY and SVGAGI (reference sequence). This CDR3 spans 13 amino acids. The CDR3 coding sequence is TGTGCCAGCAGTTACTCAGAGAACACTGAAGCTTTCTTT. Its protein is CASSYSENTEAFF.